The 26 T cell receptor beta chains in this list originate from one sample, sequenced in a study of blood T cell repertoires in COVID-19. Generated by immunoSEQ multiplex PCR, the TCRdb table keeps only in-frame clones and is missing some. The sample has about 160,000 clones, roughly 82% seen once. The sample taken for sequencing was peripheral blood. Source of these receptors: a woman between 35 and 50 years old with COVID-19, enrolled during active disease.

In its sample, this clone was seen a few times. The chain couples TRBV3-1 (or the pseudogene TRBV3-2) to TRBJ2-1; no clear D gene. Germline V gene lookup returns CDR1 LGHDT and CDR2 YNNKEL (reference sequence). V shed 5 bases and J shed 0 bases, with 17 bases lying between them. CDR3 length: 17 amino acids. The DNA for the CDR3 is TGTGCCAGCAGCAAACGACTGCGGCAGAACTCCTACAATGAGCAGTTCTTC. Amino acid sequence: CASSKRLRQNSYNEQFF.

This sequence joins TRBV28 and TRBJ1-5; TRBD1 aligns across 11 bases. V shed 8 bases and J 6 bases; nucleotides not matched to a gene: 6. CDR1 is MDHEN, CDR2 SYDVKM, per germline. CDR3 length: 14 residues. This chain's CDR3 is CASRTGGSGQPQHF. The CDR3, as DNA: TGTGCCAGCCGGACAGGGGGCTCAGGTCAGCCCCAGCATTTT.

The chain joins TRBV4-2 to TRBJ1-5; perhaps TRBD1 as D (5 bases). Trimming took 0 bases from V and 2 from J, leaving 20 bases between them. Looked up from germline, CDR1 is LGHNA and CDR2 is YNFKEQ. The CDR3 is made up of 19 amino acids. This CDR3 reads CASSQDPPVGGAGNQPQHF. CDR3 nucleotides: TGTGCCAGCAGCCAAGATCCTCCCGTCGGAGGGGCCGGCAATCAGCCCCAGCATTTT.

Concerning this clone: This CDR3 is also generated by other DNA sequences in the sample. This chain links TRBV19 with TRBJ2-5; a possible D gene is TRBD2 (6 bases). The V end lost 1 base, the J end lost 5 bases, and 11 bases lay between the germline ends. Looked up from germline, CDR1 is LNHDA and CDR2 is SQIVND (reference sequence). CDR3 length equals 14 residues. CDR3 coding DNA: TGTGCCAGTAGTATAGGGGGGGTCGGCGAGACCCAGTACTTC. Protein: CASSIGGVGETQYF.

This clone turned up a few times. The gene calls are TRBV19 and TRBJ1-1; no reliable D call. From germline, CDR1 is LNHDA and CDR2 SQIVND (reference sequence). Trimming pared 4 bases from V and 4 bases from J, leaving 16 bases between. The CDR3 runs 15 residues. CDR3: CASSSGEGYTTEAFF. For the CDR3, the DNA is TGTGCCAGTAGTAGTGGGGAGGGATACACCACTGAAGCTTTCTTT.

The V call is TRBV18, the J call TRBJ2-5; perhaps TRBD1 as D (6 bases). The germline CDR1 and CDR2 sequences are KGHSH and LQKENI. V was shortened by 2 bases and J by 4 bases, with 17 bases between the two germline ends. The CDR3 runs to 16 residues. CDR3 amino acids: CASSPSSGGRGETQYF. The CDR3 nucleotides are TGTGCCAGCTCACCATCCTCCGGTGGCAGGGGAGAGACCCAGTACTTC.

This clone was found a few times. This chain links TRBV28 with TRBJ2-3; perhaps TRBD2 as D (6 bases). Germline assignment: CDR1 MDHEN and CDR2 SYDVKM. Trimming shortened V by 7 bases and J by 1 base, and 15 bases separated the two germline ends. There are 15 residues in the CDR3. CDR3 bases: TGTGCCAGCACCCTTAGCGGAAGGGGCACAGATACGCAGTATTTT. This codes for CASTLSGRGTDTQYF.

The CDR3 DNA sequence: TGTGCCAGCACCCAGGGCGGGGTGTCCCTTTACGAGCAGTACTTC. It specifies CASTQGGVSLYEQYF. The V and J genes are TRBV5-5 and TRBJ2-7; a weak D match, TRBD2 (6 bases). Between the trimmed V and J ends, which lost 6 bases and 4 bases, there was a span of 20 bases. The CDR3 totals 15 residues. CDR1 is SGHKS and CDR2 is YYEKEE in the germline V gene (reference sequence).

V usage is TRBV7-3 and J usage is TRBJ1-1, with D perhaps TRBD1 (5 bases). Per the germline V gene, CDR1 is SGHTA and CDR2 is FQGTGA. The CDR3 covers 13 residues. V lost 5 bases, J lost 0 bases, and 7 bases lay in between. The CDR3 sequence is CASSTQVNTEAFF. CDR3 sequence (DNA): TGTGCCAGCAGCACACAGGTGAACACTGAAGCTTTCTTT.

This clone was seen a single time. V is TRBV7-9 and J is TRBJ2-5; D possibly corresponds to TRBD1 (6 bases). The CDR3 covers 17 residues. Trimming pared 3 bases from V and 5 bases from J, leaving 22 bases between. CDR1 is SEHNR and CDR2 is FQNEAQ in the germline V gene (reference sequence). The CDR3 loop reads CASSLWSRGSEEETQYF. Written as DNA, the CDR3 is TGTGCCAGCAGCTTGTGGTCCAGGGGCTCCGAGGAGGAGACCCAGTACTTC.

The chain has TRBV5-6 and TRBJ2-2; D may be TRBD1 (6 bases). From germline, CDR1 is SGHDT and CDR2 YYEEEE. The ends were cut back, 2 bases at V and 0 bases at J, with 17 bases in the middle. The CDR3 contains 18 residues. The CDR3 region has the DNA TGTGCCAGCAGCTTTGGACAGAGCCAATTCGCGAACACCGGGGAGCTGTTTTTT. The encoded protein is CASSFGQSQFANTGELFF. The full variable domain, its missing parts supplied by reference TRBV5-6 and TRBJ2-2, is DAGVTQSPTHLIKTRGQQVTLRCSPKSGHDTVSWYQQALGQGPQFIFQYYEEEERQRGNFPDRFSGHQFPNYSSELNVNALLLGDSALYLCASSFGQSQFANTGELFFGEGSRLTVL.

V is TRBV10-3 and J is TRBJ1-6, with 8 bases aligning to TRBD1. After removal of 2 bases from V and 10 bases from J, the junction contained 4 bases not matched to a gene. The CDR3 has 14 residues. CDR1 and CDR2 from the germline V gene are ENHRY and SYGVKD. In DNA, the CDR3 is TGTGCCATCAGTGAGGGACAGGGTCGCTCACCCCTCCACTTT. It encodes CAISEGQGRSPLHF.

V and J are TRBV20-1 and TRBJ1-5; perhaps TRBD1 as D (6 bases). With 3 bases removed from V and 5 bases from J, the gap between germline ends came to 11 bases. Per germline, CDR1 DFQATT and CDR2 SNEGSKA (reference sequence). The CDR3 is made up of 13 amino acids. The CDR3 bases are TGCAGTGCTAGTCAGGGGCCGGATCAGCCCCAGCATTTT. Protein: CSASQGPDQPQHF.

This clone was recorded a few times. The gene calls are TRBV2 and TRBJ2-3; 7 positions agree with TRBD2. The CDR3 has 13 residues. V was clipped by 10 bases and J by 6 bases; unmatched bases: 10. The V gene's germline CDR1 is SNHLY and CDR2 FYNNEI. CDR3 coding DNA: TGTGCCAAGCGACTAGCAATTCACGATACGCAGTATTTT. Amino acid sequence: CAKRLAIHDTQYF.

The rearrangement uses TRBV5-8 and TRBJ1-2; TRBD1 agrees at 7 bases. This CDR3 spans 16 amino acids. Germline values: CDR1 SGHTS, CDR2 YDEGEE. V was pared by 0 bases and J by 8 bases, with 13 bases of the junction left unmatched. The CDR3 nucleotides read TGTGCCAGCAGCTTGGCCGCGAGACAGGGCAGGAGCGGCTACACCTTC. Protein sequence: CASSLAARQGRSGYTF.

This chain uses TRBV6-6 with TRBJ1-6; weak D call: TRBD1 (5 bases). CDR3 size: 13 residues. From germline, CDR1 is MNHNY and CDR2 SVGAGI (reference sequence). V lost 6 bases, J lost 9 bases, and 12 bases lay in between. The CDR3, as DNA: TGTGCCAGCAGGACAGAGGCCCTTTCACCCCTCCACTTT. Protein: CASRTEALSPLHF.

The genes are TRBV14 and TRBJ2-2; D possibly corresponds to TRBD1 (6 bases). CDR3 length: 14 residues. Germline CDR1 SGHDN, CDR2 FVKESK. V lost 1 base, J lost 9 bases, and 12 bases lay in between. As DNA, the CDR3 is TGTGCCAGCAGCCAAGTGGGGGCGCGCCGGGAGCTGTTTTTT. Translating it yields CASSQVGARRELFF.

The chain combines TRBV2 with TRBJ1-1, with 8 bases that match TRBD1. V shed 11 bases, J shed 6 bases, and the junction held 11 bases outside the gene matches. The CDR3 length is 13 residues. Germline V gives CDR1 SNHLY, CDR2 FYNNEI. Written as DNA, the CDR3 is TGTGCCGGGCAGGGACAGGAAAACTCTGAAGCTTTCTTT. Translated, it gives CAGQGQENSEAFF. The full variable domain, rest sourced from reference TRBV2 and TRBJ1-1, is EPEVTQTPSHQVTQMGQEVILRCVPISNHLYFYWYRQILGQKVEFLVSFYNNEISEKSEIFDDQFSVERPDGSNFTLKIRSTKLEDSAMYFCAGQGQENSEAFFGQGTRLTVV.

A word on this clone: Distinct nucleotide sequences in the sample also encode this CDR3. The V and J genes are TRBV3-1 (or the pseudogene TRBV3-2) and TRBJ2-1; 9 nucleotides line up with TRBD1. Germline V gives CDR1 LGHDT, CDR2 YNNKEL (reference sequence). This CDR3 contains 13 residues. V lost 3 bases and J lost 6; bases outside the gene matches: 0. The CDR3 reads CASSQDRGNEQFF. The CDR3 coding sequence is TGTGCCAGCAGCCAGGACAGGGGCAATGAGCAGTTCTTC.

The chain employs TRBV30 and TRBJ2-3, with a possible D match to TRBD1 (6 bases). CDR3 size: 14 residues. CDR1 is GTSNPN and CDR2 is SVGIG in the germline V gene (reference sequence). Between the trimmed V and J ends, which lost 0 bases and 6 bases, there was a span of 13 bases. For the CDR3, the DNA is TGTGCCTGGAGTGTAAGCCCAGGGGCCGATACGCAGTATTTT. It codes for CAWSVSPGADTQYF.

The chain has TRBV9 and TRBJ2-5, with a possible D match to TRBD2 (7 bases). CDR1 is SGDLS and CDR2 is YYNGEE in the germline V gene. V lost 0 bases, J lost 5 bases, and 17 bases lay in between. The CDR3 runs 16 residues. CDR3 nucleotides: TGTGCCAGCAGCGTAGCCCCCGGGGGGCCGGTGGAGACCCAGTACTTC. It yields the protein CASSVAPGGPVETQYF.

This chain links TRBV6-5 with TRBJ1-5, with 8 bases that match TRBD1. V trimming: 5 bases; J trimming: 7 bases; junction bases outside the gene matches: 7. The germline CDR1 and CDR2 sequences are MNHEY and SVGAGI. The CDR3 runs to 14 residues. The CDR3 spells CASSRTGGRQPQHF. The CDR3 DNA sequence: TGTGCCAGCAGTCGAACAGGGGGGCGACAGCCCCAGCATTTT.

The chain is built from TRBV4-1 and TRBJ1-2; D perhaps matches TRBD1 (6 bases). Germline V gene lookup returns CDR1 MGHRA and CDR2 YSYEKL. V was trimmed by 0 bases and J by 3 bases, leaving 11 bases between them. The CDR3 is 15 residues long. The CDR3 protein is CASSQDPGVDYGYTF. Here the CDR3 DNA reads TGCGCCAGCAGCCAAGACCCAGGGGTGGACTATGGCTACACCTTC.

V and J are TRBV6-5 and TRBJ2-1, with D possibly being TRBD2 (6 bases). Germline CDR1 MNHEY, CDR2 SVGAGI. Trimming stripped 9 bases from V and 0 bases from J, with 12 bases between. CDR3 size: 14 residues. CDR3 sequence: CASNSGASYNEQFF. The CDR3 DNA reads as TGTGCCAGTAATAGCGGAGCCTCCTACAATGAGCAGTTCTTC.

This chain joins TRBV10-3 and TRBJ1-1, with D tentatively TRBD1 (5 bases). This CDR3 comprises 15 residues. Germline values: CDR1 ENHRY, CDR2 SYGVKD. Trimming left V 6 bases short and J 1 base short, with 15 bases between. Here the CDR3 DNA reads TGTGCCATCAGGGAGGGGAGTGCCACGAACACTGAAGCTTTCTTT. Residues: CAIREGSATNTEAFF.

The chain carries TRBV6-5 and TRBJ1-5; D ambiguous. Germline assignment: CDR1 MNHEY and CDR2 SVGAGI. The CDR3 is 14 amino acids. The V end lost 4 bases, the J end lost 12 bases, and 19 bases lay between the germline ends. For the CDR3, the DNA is TGTGCCAGCAGTTCAAGCCGGGGATCCTTGGGCCAGCATTTT. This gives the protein CASSSSRGSLGQHF.